This TCR beta chain emerged from a study of T cell changes during pregnancy in multiple sclerosis. The data were produced by immunoSEQ multiplex PCR, yet TCRdb's version contains in-frame clones alone and is incomplete. Seen here are about 52,000 clones, approximately 92% observed once, and the top ten hold roughly 0.25%. The germline CDR1 and CDR2 sequences are MDHEN and SYDVKM. V lost 7 bases and J lost 0, with 10 bases in between. This CDR3 has 14 amino acids. The receptor's source is a female donor with multiple sclerosis, enrolled in a pregnancy study. This sequence joins TRBV28 and TRBJ1-5; D gene unclear. Source: CD4+ T cells from peripheral blood mononuclear cells, taken in the third trimester of pregnancy. DNA for the CDR3: TGTGCCAGCATACGAGACACTAGCAATCAGCCCCAGCATTTT. Protein sequence: CASIRDTSNQPQHF.